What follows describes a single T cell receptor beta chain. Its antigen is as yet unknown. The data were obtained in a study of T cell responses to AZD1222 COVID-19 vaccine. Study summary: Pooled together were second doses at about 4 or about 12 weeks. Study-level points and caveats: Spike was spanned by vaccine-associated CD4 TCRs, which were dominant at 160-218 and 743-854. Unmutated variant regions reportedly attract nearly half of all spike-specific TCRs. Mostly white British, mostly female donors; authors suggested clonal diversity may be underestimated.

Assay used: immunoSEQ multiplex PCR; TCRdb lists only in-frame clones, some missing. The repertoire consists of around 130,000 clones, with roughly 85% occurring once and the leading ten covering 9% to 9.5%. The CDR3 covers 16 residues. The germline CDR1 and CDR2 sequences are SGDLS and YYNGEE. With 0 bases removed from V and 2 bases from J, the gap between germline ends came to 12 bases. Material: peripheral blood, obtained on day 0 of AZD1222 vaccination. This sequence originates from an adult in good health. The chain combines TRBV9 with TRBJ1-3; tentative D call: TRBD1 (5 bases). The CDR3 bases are TGTGCCAGCAGCGTAGGATTTGGGACGCCTGGAAACACCATATATTTT. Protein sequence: CASSVGFGTPGNTIYF.